This passage covers 31 T cell receptor beta chains from one sample sequenced in a study of blood T cell repertoires in COVID-19. The data were produced by immunoSEQ multiplex PCR, yet TCRdb's version contains in-frame clones alone and is incomplete. The sample contains approximately 29,000 clones, around 72% of which appear only once. The sample comprised peripheral blood. These receptors were collected from a boy younger than 10 with active or convalescent COVID-19.

V is TRBV6-6 and J is TRBJ2-2; 8 bases are shared with TRBD1. V lost 2 bases, J lost 4 bases, and 6 bases stayed unmatched. The CDR3 length is 16 residues. Germline values: CDR1 MNHNY, CDR2 SVGAGI (reference sequence). The CDR3 coding sequence is TGTGCCAGCAGTTACCGGGGACAGGCGTTCACCGGGGAGCTGTTTTTT. Protein sequence: CASSYRGQAFTGELFF.

This chain links TRBV20-1 with TRBJ1-1, with D unresolved. Germline loops: CDR1 DFQATT, CDR2 SNEGSKA (reference sequence). Trimming left V 3 bases short and J 0 bases short, with 11 bases between. The CDR3 length is 14 residues. CDR3 in DNA: TGCAGTGCTAGTAGTGGAGGGCTGAACACTGAAGCTTTCTTT. Encoded protein: CSASSGGLNTEAFF.

This clone was seen a few times. V is TRBV3-1 (or the pseudogene TRBV3-2) and J is TRBJ1-2, with unresolved D. This CDR3 has 12 amino acids. Germline V lookup: CDR1 LGHDT, CDR2 YNNKEL (reference sequence). Trimming cost V 4 bases and J 6 bases, with 9 bases left between them. Here the CDR3 DNA reads TGTGCCAGCAGCCCCCGAGGTGATGGCTACACCTTC. This gives the protein CASSPRGDGYTF.

This clone was found a few times. The chain employs TRBV9 and TRBJ2-5; 7 bases map to TRBD2. Germline V lookup: CDR1 SGDLS, CDR2 YYNGEE. Trimming took 0 bases from V and 7 from J; bases not matched to a gene: 15. The CDR3 contains 17 residues. This CDR3 is CASSVDWLAVQEGTQYF. The DNA of the CDR3 is TGTGCCAGCAGCGTAGATTGGCTAGCGGTCCAAGAAGGGACCCAGTACTTC.

The V gene is TRBV11-1, the J gene TRBJ2-2; D is possibly TRBD1 (6 bases). Trimming pared 0 bases from V and 10 bases from J, leaving 15 bases between. Germline V CDR1 and CDR2: SGHAT, FQDESV (reference sequence). This CDR3 is 15 amino acids long. CDR3 DNA sequence: TGTGCCAGCAGCTTAGCGTTGGGGGCGAACGAGGAGCTGTTTTTT. Translation gives CASSLALGANEELFF.

The sample holds a few counts of this clone. CDR3 sequence reads: CASSSPGQARPEAFF. CDR3 sequence (DNA): TGTGCCAGCAGTTCTCCGGGACAGGCACGTCCTGAAGCTTTCTTT. The chain is built from TRBV27 and TRBJ1-1, with TRBD1 matching 8 bases. With V trimmed by 4 bases and J by 6 bases, 10 bases remained unmatched. Per germline, CDR1 MNHEY and CDR2 SMNVEV (reference sequence). The CDR3 loop spans 15 amino acids.

The chain joins TRBV5-1 to TRBJ2-1; TRBD2 matches at 11 bases. Germline V gene data show CDR1 as SGHRS and CDR2 as YFSETQ. V was clipped by 3 bases and J by 7 bases; unmatched bases: 9. CDR3 length: 16 amino acids. CDR3 residues: CASSSTLAGGRNEQFF. The CDR3 nucleotides read TGCGCCAGCAGCTCGACTCTAGCGGGAGGTAGAAATGAGCAGTTCTTC.

V is TRBV28 and J is TRBJ1-2; D is ambiguous. Trimming removed 3 bases at V and 6 bases at J, with 11 bases between. The CDR3 is 13 residues long. CDR1 is MDHEN, CDR2 SYDVKM, per germline. DNA for the CDR3: TGTGCCAGCAGTTTGTCGGTCGAACATGGCTACACCTTC. This sequence encodes CASSLSVEHGYTF.

The chain uses TRBV30 and TRBJ1-5, with TRBD1 as a possible D gene (6 bases). With 1 base removed from V and 6 bases from J, the gap between germline ends came to 22 bases. The germline V gene encodes CDR1 GTSNPN and CDR2 SVGIG (reference sequence). The length of the CDR3 is 17 residues. This chain's CDR3 is CAWSGLADSEFGQPQHF. The CDR3 DNA reads as TGTGCCTGGAGTGGCCTTGCGGACAGCGAGTTTGGTCAGCCCCAGCATTTT.

This rearrangement joins TRBV5-1 to TRBJ2-7; 7 nucleotides line up with TRBD1. The germline CDR1 and CDR2 sequences are SGHRS and YFSETQ. V dropped 3 bases and J dropped 2; count of bases not matched to a gene: 14. CDR3 length: 17 residues. The CDR3 DNA reads TGCGCCAGCAGCTCGCAACAACAAGGGACAGCTGCCTACGAGCAGTACTTC. Amino acids: CASSSQQQGTAAYEQYF.

In its sample, this clone was seen once. The V and J genes are TRBV28 and TRBJ1-4, with D possibly TRBD1 on 5 matching bases. Germline V lookup: CDR1 MDHEN, CDR2 SYDVKM. Trimming left V 5 bases short and J 4 bases short, with 11 bases between. This CDR3 has 14 amino acids. CDR3 sequence: CASSRGWGNEKLFF. For the CDR3, the DNA is TGTGCCAGCAGTCGGGGGTGGGGTAATGAAAAACTGTTTTTT.

The V call is TRBV9, the J call TRBJ2-7; TRBD2 aligns across 9 bases. Germline V gene sequence: CDR1 SGDLS, CDR2 YYNGEE. With 3 bases clipped from V and 0 bases from J, the junction kept 4 bases outside the gene matches. This CDR3 has 15 residues. This chain's CDR3 is CASSDAGGSSYEQYF. The CDR3 DNA follows: TGTGCCAGCAGCGACGCGGGAGGGAGCTCCTACGAGCAGTACTTC.

The chain joins TRBV6-7 to TRBJ2-6; 12 nucleotides match TRBD1. Being an ORF, TRBV6-7 has a function that is uncertain. This CDR3 has 18 amino acids. V dropped 6 bases and J dropped 4; count of bases not matched to a gene: 10. The CDR3, as DNA: TGTGCCAGCAGAATCGCGGGACAGGGGGCGAAAGGGGCCAACGTCCTGACTTTC. This sequence encodes CASRIAGQGAKGANVLTF.

The V gene is TRBV6-5, the J gene TRBJ1-1, with D hard to call. Trimming cost V 2 bases and J 4 bases, with 11 bases left between them. Germline V gives CDR1 MNHEY, CDR2 SVGAGI. The CDR3 runs 14 residues. CDR3 residues: CASSYRHEGTEAFF. The CDR3 coding sequence is TGTGCCAGCAGTTACCGGCATGAGGGCACTGAAGCTTTCTTT.

The chain uses TRBV12-3 or TRBV12-4 and TRBJ2-7; D possibly corresponds to TRBD1 (5 bases). The V gene lost 1 base and the J gene lost 12 bases, with 16 bases spanning the gap. The length of the CDR3 is 13 residues. The CDR3 sequence is CASSLVRRTYLYF. The DNA for the CDR3 is TGTGCCAGCAGTTTAGTCCGTAGGACATATCTGTACTTC.

Comments on this clone: This sample also contains other DNA sequences that code for the same CDR3. The chain links TRBV28 to TRBJ2-3; 13 nucleotides agree with TRBD2. Germline CDR1 MDHEN, CDR2 SYDVKM. The ends lost 8 bases at V and 1 base at J; junction bases unmatched: 3. The CDR3 is 15 residues long. The CDR3 DNA sequence: TGTGCCAGCCGGGGGACTAGCGGGGGCACAGATACGCAGTATTTT. This encodes CASRGTSGGTDTQYF.

This sequence joins TRBV28 and TRBJ1-5; TRBD1 might be the D (6 bases). V dropped 4 bases and J dropped 5 bases, with 15 bases sitting between them. CDR3 length: 15 residues. Germline assignment: CDR1 MDHEN and CDR2 SYDVKM. CDR3 nucleotide sequence: TGTGCCAGCAGTTACGTCGACAGGAATCATCAGCCCCAGCATTTT. This translates into CASSYVDRNHQPQHF.

This clone was picked up one time. The rearrangement links TRBV4-1 to TRBJ2-1, with 7 positions matching TRBD2. V dropped 5 bases and J dropped 7; count of bases not matched to a gene: 14. Germline CDR1 and CDR2: MGHRA and YSYEKL. CDR3 length: 16 residues. The chain's CDR3 is CASSTEGNRGVNEQFF. Written as DNA, the CDR3 is TGCGCCAGCAGCACTGAAGGGAATCGGGGGGTGAATGAGCAGTTCTTC.

The genes are TRBV5-6 and TRBJ1-6; no clear D. The CDR3 consists of 14 residues. The V and J ends lost 1 base and 13 bases respectively, with 15 bases between them. The germline V gene encodes CDR1 SGHDT and CDR2 YYEEEE. CDR3 loop: CASSLWSLSQPLHF. The CDR3 DNA follows: TGTGCCAGCAGCTTGTGGTCCCTGTCGCAGCCCCTCCACTTT.

The rearrangement uses TRBV3-1 (or the pseudogene TRBV3-2) and TRBJ2-2; 7 bases map to TRBD1. Germline V lookup: CDR1 LGHDT, CDR2 YNNKEL (reference sequence). The trim removed 5 bases at V and 6 bases at J, leaving 12 bases unmatched. The CDR3 sequence is 16 residues long. The CDR3 coding sequence is TGTGCCAGCAGCTTAATGACAGGGATAAGGCCCGGGGAGCTGTTTTTT. Translating gives CASSLMTGIRPGELFF.

The rearrangement uses TRBV10-1 and TRBJ1-2, with D perhaps TRBD1 (5 bases). The V and J ends lost 6 bases and 1 base respectively, with 9 bases between them. Germline CDR1 reads WNHNN; CDR2 reads SYGVQD (reference sequence). The CDR3 loop spans 13 amino acids. The CDR3 here is CASSSGVNYGYTF. Here the CDR3 DNA reads TGCGCCAGCAGCTCGGGGGTTAACTATGGCTACACCTTC.

CDR3 region: CASSLVGLGSGYTF. CDR3 DNA: TGTGCCAGCAGCTTAGTTGGCCTAGGGAGCGGCTACACCTTC. The rearrangement uses TRBV7-2 and TRBJ1-2; D unresolved. The CDR3 runs 14 residues. Germline V CDR1 and CDR2: SGHTA, FQGNSA. The V gene lost 1 base and the J gene lost 8 bases, with 14 bases spanning the gap.

The chain recombines TRBV28 with TRBJ1-2; 7 bases map to TRBD1. The V gene's germline CDR1 is MDHEN and CDR2 SYDVKM. The CDR3 length is 14 residues. The V segment lost 3 bases and the J segment 5 bases; nucleotides outside the gene matches: 6. The CDR3 sequence is CASSFVAGGYGYTF. The CDR3 DNA follows: TGTGCCAGCAGTTTTGTCGCAGGGGGGTATGGCTACACCTTC.

The V call is TRBV3-1 (or the pseudogene TRBV3-2), the J call TRBJ2-5; 14 positions agree with TRBD2. With 6 bases clipped from V and 2 bases from J, the junction kept 5 bases outside the gene matches. Germline V lookup: CDR1 LGHDT, CDR2 YNNKEL (reference sequence). The CDR3 extends over 16 amino acids. CDR3 coding DNA: TGTGCCAGCAGGCGGACTAGCGGGGGGATTCAAGAGACCCAGTACTTC. It codes for CASRRTSGGIQETQYF.

V usage is TRBV3-1 (or the pseudogene TRBV3-2) and J usage is TRBJ1-1; 7 positions agree with TRBD1. The CDR3 sequence is 13 residues long. Trimming cost V 0 bases and J 12 bases; bases outside gene matches: 7. CDR1 and CDR2 (germline): LGHDT, YNNKEL (reference sequence). DNA for the CDR3: TGTGCCAGCAGCCAAGATTATCCGGACAGGACTTTCTTT. It is translated as CASSQDYPDRTFF.

V is TRBV19 and J is TRBJ2-2, with D perhaps matching TRBD2 (5 bases). V was pared by 0 bases and J by 8 bases, with 7 bases between. This CDR3 is 13 amino acids long. CDR1 is LNHDA, CDR2 SQIVND, per germline (reference sequence). The CDR3 bases are TGTGCCAGTAGTATAGAGAGAGGGGGGGAGCTGTTTTTT. Translation: CASSIERGGELFF. Full variable domain (missing parts from reference TRBV19 and TRBJ2-2): DGGITQSPKYLFRKEGQNVTLSCEQNLNHDAMYWYRQDPGQGLRLIYYSQIVNDFQKGDIAEGYSVSREKKESFPLTVTSAQKNPTAFYLCASSIERGGELFFGEGSRLTVL.

This rearrangement joins TRBV18 to TRBJ1-1; D ambiguous. The CDR3 consists of 13 residues. The germline V gene has CDR1 KGHSH and CDR2 LQKENI. Deletions cut 2 bases from V and 0 bases from J, with 4 bases between. CDR3 region: CASSPEMNTEAFF. The CDR3 nucleotides read TGTGCCAGCTCACCAGAGATGAACACTGAAGCTTTCTTT.

This chain links TRBV28 with TRBJ1-3, with 8 bases identical to TRBD1. Germline-derived CDR1 and CDR2 are MDHEN and SYDVKM. The CDR3 has 21 amino acids. After removal of 6 bases from V and 1 base from J, the junction contained 23 bases not matched to a gene. This CDR3 is CASSHQSTAVDREGSGNTIYF. CDR3 DNA sequence: TGTGCCAGCAGCCATCAGTCAACAGCTGTGGACAGGGAGGGATCTGGAAACACCATATATTTT. Variable domain in full (rest from reference TRBV28 and TRBJ1-3): DVKVTQSSRYLVKRTGEKVFLECVQDMDHENMFWYRQDPGLGLRLIYFSYDVKMKEKGDIPEGYSVSREKKERFSLILESASTNQTSMYLCASSHQSTAVDREGSGNTIYFGEGSWLTVV.

In its sample, this clone was seen a few times. The genes are TRBV19 and TRBJ1-1; D gene uncertain. V lost 7 bases, J lost 1 base, and 10 bases lay in between. The CDR3 has 13 amino acids. Germline assignment: CDR1 LNHDA and CDR2 SQIVND (reference sequence). In DNA, the CDR3 is TGTGCCAGTATCATGGAGGCGAACACTGAAGCTTTCTTT. Encoded protein: CASIMEANTEAFF.

This chain connects TRBV30 to TRBJ1-1; D might be TRBD1 (5 bases). The V gene's germline CDR1 is GTSNPN and CDR2 SVGIG (reference sequence). Trimming took off 3 bases at V and 4 bases at J, with 18 bases between the two ends. There are 15 residues in the CDR3. This CDR3 is CAWSLMGGMATEAFF. CDR3 coding DNA: TGTGCCTGGAGCCTAATGGGGGGGATGGCCACTGAAGCTTTCTTT.

The chain has TRBV27 and TRBJ1-5; 7 nucleotides line up with TRBD1. Trimming removed 6 bases from V and 7 bases from J; junction bases left unmatched: 6. CDR1 is MNHEY and CDR2 is SMNVEV in the germline V gene (reference sequence). This CDR3 comprises 13 residues. CDR3 bases: TGTGCCAGCAGCTTGAGGGACAGACAGCCCCAGCATTTT. It yields the protein CASSLRDRQPQHF.